The sequence of this T cell receptor (beta chain) was determined in a study of blood T cell repertoires in COVID-19. Across the whole study: There were acute and convalescent COVID-19 samples, and they came from the United States, Italy and Spain. Nucleic acid was either cDNA or gDNA, and it came from T cells, B-cell-depleted T cells, or PBMCs.

Original methodology: Amplification of reference gene primers provided the estimated nucleated cell counts. Clones were read by immunoSEQ multiplex PCR, and TCRdb kept only the in-frame ones, dropping some. Clone size and V and J calls were adopted from that table, with D and trimming inferred from the DNA. This table has 53,000 or so clones, 90% appearing once. CDR1 is KGHSH, CDR2 LQKENI, per germline. V lost 2 bases, J lost 6 bases, and 11 bases lay in between. This CDR3 has 14 amino acids. Sequences were obtained from peripheral blood. This rearrangement joins TRBV18 to TRBJ1-5; no firm D call. The receptor comes from a human donor in a cohort sampled during active COVID-19. The CDR3 loop reads CASSPDRGFQPQHF. The CDR3 region has the DNA TGTGCCAGCTCACCAGATCGGGGATTTCAGCCCCAGCATTTT.